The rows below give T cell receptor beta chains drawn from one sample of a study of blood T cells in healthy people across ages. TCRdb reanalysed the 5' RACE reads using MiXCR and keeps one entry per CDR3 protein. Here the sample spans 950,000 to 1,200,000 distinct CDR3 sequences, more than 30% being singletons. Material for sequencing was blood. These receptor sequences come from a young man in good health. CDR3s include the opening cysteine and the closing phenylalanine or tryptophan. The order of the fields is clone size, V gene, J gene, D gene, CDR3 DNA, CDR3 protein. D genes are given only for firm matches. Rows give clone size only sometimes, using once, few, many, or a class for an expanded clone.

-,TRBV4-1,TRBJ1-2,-,TGCGCCAGCAGCCAAGATCCTCCATATGGCTACACCTTC,CASSQDPPYGYTF
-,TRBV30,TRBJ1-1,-,TGTGCCTGGAGTAAAACAGCCATGAACACTGAAGCTTTCTTT,CAWSKTAMNTEAFF
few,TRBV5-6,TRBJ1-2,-,TGTGCCAGCAGCCCCGGGAGTTCATATGGCTACACCTTC,CASSPGSSYGYTF
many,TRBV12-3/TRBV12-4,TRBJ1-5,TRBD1,TGTGCCAGCAGCGAACAGGGGCCGAGGAATCAGCCCCAGCATTTT,CASSEQGPRNQPQHF
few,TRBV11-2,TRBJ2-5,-,TGTGCCAGCAGCTTAGCGGGGGGCGCCCAAGAGACCCAGTACTTC,CASSLAGGAQETQYF
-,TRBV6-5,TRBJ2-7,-,TGTGCCAGCAGTTTCAGCAGGGGCAACTACGAGCAGTACTTC,CASSFSRGNYEQYF
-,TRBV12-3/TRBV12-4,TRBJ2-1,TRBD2,TGTGCCAGCAGTCCGGTCGGGACTAGCGGGGTCTCCTACAATGAGCAGTTCTTC,CASSPVGTSGVSYNEQFF
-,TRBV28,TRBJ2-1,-,TGTGCCAGCAGTTCCCCCAACTTGTACAATGAGCAGTTCTTC,CASSSPNLYNEQFF
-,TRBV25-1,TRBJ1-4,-,TGTGCCAGCAGTGAATTAGGCGGGGGAAGGATTACTAATGAAAAACTGTTTTTT,CASSELGGGRITNEKLFF
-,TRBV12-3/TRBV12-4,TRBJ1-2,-,TGTGCCAGCAGTCAGAACAGGGTTGGCTACACCTTC,CASSQNRVGYTF
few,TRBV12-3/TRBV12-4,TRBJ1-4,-,TGTGCCAGCAGTTATACGTATAATGAAAAACTGTTTTTT,CASSYTYNEKLFF
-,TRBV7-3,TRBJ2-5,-,TGTGCCAGCAGCTTAACGGGTCAGGGCAACAATGAGCAGTACTTC,CASSLTGQGNNEQYF
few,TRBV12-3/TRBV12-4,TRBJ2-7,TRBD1,TGTGCCAGCAGGGGACAGCAGAACTACGAGCAGTACTTC,CASRGQQNYEQYF
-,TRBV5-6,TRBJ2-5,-,TGTGCCAGCAACTTGGGCAGCTTACAAGAGACCCAGTACTTC,CASNLGSLQETQYF
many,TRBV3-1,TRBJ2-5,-,TGTGCCAGCAGCCCTCGTCCCCAAGAGACCCAGTACTTC,CASSPRPQETQYF
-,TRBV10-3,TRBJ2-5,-,TGTGCCATCAGTGAGTCGATCGACAGAAACCAAGAGACCCAGTACTTC,CAISESIDRNQETQYF
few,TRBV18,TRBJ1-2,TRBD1,TGTGCCAGCTCACCAAAGTCCCAGGGGGTTAGTCAGAATGGCTACACCTTC,CASSPKSQGVSQNGYTF
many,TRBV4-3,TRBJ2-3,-,TGCGCCAGCAGCCAAGGACAGGGAGGAAGCACAGATACGCAGTATTTT,CASSQGQGGSTDTQYF
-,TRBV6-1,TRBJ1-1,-,TGTGCCAGCAGGGGGACGGCAAGCACTGAAGCTTTCTTT,CASRGTASTEAFF
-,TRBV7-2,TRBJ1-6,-,TGTGCCAGCAGCTTAGTCATGGGGAATTCACCCCTCCACTTT,CASSLVMGNSPLHF